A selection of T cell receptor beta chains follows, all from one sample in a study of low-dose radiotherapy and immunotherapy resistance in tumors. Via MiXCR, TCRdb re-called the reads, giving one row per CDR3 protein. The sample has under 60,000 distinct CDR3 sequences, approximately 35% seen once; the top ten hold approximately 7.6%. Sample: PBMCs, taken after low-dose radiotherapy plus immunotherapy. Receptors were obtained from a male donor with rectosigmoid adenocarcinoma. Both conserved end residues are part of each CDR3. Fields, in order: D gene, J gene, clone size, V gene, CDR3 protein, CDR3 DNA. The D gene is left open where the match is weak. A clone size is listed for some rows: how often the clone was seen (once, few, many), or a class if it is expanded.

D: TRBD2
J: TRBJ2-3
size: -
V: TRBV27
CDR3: CASSSPSGRTYDRLTDTQYF
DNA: TGTGCCAGCAGTTCACCTAGCGGGAGGACGTACGACCGGCTCACAGATACGCAGTATTTT

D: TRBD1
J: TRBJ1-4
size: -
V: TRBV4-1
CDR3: CASSQDIGQGAFNEKLFF
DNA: TGCGCCAGCAGCCAAGATATAGGACAGGGGGCCTTTAATGAAAAACTGTTTTTT

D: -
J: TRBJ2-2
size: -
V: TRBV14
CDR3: CASSEFVVGADTGELFF
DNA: TGTGCCAGCAGCGAATTTGTCGTCGGGGCCGACACCGGGGAGCTGTTTTTT

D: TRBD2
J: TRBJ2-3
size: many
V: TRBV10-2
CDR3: CASSASGRSTDTQYF
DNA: TGCGCCAGCAGTGCTAGCGGGAGGTCCACAGATACGCAGTATTTT

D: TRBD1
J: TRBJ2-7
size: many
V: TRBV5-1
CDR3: CASSMGTAYEQYF
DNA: TGCGCCAGCAGCATGGGGACAGCCTACGAGCAGTACTTC

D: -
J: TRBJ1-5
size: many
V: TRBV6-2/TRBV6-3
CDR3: CASTIMGRQPQHF
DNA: TGTGCCAGCACCATAATGGGTAGGCAGCCCCAGCATTTT

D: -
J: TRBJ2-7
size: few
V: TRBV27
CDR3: CASSTTVSYEQYF
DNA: TGTGCCAGCAGTACGACAGTCTCCTACGAGCAGTACTTC

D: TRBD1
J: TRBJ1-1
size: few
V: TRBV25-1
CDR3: CASGQGSTEAFF
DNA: TGTGCCAGCGGACAGGGGAGCACTGAAGCTTTCTTT

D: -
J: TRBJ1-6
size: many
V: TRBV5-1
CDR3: CASSAGSNSPLHF
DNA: TGCGCCAGCAGCGCCGGTTCCAATTCACCCCTCCACTTT

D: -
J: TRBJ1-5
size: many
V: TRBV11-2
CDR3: CASSRGYWGQPQHF
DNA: TGTGCCAGCAGTAGAGGGTATTGGGGTCAGCCCCAGCATTTT

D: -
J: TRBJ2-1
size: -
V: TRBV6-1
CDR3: CASSEQKYNEQFF
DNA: TGTGCCAGCAGTGAACAGAAATACAATGAGCAGTTCTTC

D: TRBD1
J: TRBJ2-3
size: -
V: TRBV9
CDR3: CASSTRQGQSPDTQYF
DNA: TGTGCCAGCAGCACCAGACAGGGGCAATCCCCAGATACGCAGTATTTT

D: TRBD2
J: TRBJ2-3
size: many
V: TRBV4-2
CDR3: CASSQDPAGGGVTDTQYF
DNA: TGTGCCAGCAGCCAAGATCCAGCCGGCGGGGGGGTCACAGATACGCAGTATTTT

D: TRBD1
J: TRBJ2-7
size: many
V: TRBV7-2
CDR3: CASSRLEGQGAKEQYF
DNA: TGTGCCAGCAGCCGACTTGAGGGACAGGGGGCAAAAGAGCAGTACTTC

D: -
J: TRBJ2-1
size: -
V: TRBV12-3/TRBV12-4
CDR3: CASSLVGVEQFF
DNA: TGTGCCAGCAGTTTGGTAGGGGTTGAGCAGTTCTTC

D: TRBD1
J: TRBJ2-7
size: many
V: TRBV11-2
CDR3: CASSPMTGVSEQYF
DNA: TGTGCCAGCAGCCCGATGACAGGGGTGAGCGAGCAGTACTTC

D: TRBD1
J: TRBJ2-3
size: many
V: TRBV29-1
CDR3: CSVEDQDRDTDTQYF
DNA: TGCAGCGTTGAAGATCAGGACAGGGACACAGATACGCAGTATTTT

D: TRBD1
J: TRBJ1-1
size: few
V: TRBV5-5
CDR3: CASSRTGGNTEAFF
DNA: TGTGCCAGCAGCAGGACAGGCGGGAACACTGAAGCTTTCTTT

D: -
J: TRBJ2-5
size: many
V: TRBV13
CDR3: CASSLGNQTAIYQETQYF
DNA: TGTGCCAGCAGCTTAGGGAACCAGACAGCGATCTACCAAGAGACCCAGTACTTC

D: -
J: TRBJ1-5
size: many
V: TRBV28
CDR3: CASRKGPPYSNQPQHF
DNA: TGTGCCAGCAGAAAAGGACCGCCGTATAGCAATCAGCCCCAGCATTTT

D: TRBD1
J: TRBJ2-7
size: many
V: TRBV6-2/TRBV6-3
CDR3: CASSVGTGGFEQYF
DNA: TGTGCCAGCAGTGTCGGGACAGGGGGTTTCGAGCAGTACTTC

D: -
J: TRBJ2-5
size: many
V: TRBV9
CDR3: CASSGRTKREETQYF
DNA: TGTGCCAGCAGCGGGCGGACGAAAAGAGAGGAGACCCAGTACTTC

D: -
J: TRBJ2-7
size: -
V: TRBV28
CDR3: CASSFALFTLSYEQYF
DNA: TGTGCCAGCAGTTTTGCCTTGTTCACCCTCTCCTACGAGCAGTACTTC

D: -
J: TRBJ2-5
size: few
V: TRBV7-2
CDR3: CASSPTGSEGGTQYF
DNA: TGTGCCAGCAGCCCGACTGGGTCAGAAGGGGGGACCCAGTACTTC

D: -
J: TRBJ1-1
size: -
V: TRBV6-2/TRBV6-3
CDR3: CASSVGRGWDTEAFF
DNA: TGTGCCAGCAGTGTCGGGAGGGGGTGGGACACTGAAGCTTTCTTT

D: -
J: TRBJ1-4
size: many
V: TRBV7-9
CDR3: CASSLEIRFRGLETNEKLFF
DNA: TGTGCCAGCAGCTTAGAGATTCGGTTCCGGGGGCTCGAAACTAATGAAAAACTGTTTTTT

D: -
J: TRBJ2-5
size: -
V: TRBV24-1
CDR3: CATSPSGSEETQYF
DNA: TGTGCCACCAGTCCCTCAGGGTCCGAAGAGACCCAGTACTTC

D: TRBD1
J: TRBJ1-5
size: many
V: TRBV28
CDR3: CASSSRQGPGQPQHF
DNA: TGTGCCAGCAGTTCGAGACAGGGACCAGGGCAGCCCCAGCATTTT

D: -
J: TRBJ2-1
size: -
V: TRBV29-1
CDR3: CSVADRSNEQFF
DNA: TGCAGCGTGGCCGACAGGTCCAATGAGCAGTTCTTC

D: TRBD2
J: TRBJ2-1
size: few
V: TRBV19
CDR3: CASRGGWNEQFF
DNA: TGTGCCAGTAGGGGGGGGTGGAATGAGCAGTTCTTC

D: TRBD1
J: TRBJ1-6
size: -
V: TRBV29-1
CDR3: CSVQTGRNSPLHF
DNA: TGCAGCGTTCAGACAGGGAGAAATTCACCCCTCCACTTT

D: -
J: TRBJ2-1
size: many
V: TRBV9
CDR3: CASSERQDSYNEQFF
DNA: TGTGCCAGCAGCGAACGACAGGACTCCTACAATGAGCAGTTCTTC

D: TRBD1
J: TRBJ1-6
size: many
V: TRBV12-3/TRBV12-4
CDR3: CASSPQGASPLHF
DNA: TGTGCCAGCAGTCCACAGGGGGCCTCACCCCTCCACTTT

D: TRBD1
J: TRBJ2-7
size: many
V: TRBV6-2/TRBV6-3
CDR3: CASSYTGGASYEQYF
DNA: TGTGCCAGCAGTTACACAGGGGGCGCGTCCTACGAGCAGTACTTC

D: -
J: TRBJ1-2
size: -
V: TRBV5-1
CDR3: CASSVAGARGYTF
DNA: TGCGCCAGCAGCGTGGCGGGGGCGAGGGGCTACACCTTC

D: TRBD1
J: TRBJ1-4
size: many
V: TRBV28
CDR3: CASSLRQGGYEKLFF
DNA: TGTGCCAGCAGTCTTCGACAGGGGGGTTATGAAAAACTGTTTTTT

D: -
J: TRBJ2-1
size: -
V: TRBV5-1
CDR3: CASSGVGVNEQFF
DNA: TGCGCCAGCAGCGGGGTGGGCGTGAATGAGCAGTTCTTC

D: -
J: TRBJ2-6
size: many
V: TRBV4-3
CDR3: CASSQDRARAGANVLTF
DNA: TGCGCCAGCAGCCAAGATAGGGCTAGGGCTGGGGCCAACGTCCTGACTTTC

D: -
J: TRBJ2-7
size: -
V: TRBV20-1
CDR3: CSAGRTGRYEQYF
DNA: TGCAGTGCTGGAAGAACAGGGCGCTACGAGCAGTACTTC

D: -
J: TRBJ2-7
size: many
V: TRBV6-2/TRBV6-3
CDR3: CASEQESSYEQYF
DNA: TGTGCCAGCGAACAGGAGTCCTCCTACGAGCAGTACTTC

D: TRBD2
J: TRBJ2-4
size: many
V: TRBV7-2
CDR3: CASSPGGSGRRENIQYF
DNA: TGTGCCAGCAGCCCCGGGGGTAGCGGGAGAAGGGAAAACATTCAGTACTTC

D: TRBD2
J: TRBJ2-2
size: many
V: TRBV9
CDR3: CASSVATGGGYTGELFF
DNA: TGTGCCAGCAGCGTAGCTACGGGGGGGGGGTACACCGGGGAGCTGTTTTTT

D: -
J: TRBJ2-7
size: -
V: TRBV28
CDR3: CASSLAGSYNEQYF
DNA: TGTGCCAGCAGTTTGGCTGGTTCCTACAATGAGCAGTACTTC